This T cell receptor beta chain was sequenced during a study of T cell responses to AZD1222 COVID-19 vaccine. Study findings and constraints: Every sample of the repertoires postdated the peak T cell response. Reportedly, nearly half of unique spike TCRs recognized epitopes outside B.1.351/B.1.1.7 mutations.

Repertoires were generated with immunoSEQ multiplex PCR, while TCRdb's copy carries only in-frame clones and drops some. Among 50,000 to 65,000 clones listed, around nine tenths were seen once. This clone was detected only a few times. What it recognizes is unknown. From germline, CDR1 is MNHEY and CDR2 SMNVEV (reference sequence). CDR3 length: 16 amino acids. Trimming removed 2 bases from V and 1 base from J; junction bases left unmatched: 5. The sequenced sample was peripheral blood, obtained 28 days after the second dose of the MenACWY control vaccine. V is TRBV27 and J is TRBJ2-7; 10 bases line up with TRBD1. The sequence derives from an adult who received the MenACWY meningococcal vaccine as a control. In DNA form, the CDR3 reads TGTGCCAGCAGTTTAGGAGACAGGGGGCTTTCCTACGAGCAGTACTTC. It encodes CASSLGDRGLSYEQYF.